This entry concerns a single T cell receptor (beta chain). Its antigen is unidentified. The time point: week 35, safety follow-up. All doses held 300 ug of mutant IDH1 20-mer peptide, with topical imiquimod. The data belong to a study of a mutant IDH1 vaccine in newly diagnosed glioma. Generated by immunoSEQ multiplex PCR, the TCRdb table keeps only in-frame clones and is missing some. Found here are some 30,000 clones, 65% to 85% of them singletons; the top ten hold about 9.3%. Germline V lookup: CDR1 MNHEY, CDR2 SVGAGI. The CDR3 totals 15 residues. With 10 bases clipped from V and 3 bases from J, the junction kept 10 bases outside the gene matches.

This TCR was sampled from a woman in her twenties or thirties with glioma. Some clones in this sample may be carry-over from other donors' samples. The chain joins TRBV6-5 to TRBJ1-5, with 9 positions matching TRBD1. The sequences come from PBMCs, collected from a glioma patient whose treatment included an IDH1 peptide vaccine. The CDR3 sequence is CATSVGTGINQPQHF. In nucleotides, the CDR3 is TGTGCCACTTCGGTTGGGACAGGGATCAATCAGCCCCAGCATTTT.